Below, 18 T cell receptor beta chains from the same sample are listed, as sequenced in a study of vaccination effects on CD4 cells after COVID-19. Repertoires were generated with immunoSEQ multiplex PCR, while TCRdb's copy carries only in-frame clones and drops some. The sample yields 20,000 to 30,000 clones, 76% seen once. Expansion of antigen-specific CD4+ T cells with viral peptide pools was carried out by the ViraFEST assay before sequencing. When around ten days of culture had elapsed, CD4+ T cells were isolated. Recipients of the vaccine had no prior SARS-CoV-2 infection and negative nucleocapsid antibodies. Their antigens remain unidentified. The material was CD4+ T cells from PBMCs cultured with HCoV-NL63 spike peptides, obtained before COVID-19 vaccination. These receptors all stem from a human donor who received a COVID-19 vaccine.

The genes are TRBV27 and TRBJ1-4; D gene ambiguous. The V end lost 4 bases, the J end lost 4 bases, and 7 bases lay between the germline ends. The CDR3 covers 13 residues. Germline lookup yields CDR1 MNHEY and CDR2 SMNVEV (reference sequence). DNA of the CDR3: TGTGCCAGCAGTTCCCCTTTTAATGAAAAACTGTTTTTT. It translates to CASSSPFNEKLFF.

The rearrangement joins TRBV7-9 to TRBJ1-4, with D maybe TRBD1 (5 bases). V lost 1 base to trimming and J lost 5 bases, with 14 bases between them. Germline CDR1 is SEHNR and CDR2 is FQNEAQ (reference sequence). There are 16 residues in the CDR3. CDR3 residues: CASSLGSGLRNEKLFF. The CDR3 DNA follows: TGTGCCAGCAGCTTAGGTTCGGGACTCCGAAATGAAAAACTGTTTTTT.

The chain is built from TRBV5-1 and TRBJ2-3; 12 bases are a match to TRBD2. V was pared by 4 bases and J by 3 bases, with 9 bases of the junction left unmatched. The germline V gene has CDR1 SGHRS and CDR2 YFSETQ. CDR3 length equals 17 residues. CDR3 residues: CASSPDLAGGRTDTQYF. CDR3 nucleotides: TGCGCCAGCAGCCCCGACCTAGCGGGAGGGAGAACAGATACGCAGTATTTT.

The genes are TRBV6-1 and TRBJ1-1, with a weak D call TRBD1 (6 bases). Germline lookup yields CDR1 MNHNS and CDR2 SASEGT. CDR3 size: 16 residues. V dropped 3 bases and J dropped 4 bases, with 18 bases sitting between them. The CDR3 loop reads CASSDPGGVTATEAFF. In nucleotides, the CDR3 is TGTGCCAGCAGTGACCCGGGGGGCGTGACTGCCACTGAAGCTTTCTTT.

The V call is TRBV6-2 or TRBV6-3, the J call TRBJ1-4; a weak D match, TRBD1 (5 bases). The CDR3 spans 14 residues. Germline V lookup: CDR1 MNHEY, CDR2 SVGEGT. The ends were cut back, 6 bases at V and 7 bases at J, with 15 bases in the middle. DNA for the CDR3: TGTGCCAGCAGCCGACAGCCCTTCGGTGAAAAACTGTTTTTT. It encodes CASSRQPFGEKLFF.

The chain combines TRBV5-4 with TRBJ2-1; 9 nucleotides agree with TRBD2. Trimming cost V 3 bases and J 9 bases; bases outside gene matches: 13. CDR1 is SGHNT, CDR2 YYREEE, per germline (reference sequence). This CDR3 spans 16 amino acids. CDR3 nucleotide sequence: TGTGCCAGCAGCTCAAACCCGGGACTAGCTGTCGGTGAGCAGTTCTTC. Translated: CASSSNPGLAVGEQFF.

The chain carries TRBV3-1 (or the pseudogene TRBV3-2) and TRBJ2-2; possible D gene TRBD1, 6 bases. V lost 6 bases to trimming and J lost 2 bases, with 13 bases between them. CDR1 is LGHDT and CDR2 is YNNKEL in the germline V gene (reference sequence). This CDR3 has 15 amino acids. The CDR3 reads CASSSWTANTGELFF. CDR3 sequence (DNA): TGTGCCAGCAGTAGTTGGACAGCCAACACCGGGGAGCTGTTTTTT.

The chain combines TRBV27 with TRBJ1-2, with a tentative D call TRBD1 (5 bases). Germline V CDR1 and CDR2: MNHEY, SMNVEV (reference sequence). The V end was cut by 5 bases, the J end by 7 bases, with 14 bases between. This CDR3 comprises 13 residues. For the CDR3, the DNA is TGTGCCAGCAGTCGTGCAGGGACGGGTGGCTACACCTTC. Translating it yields CASSRAGTGGYTF.

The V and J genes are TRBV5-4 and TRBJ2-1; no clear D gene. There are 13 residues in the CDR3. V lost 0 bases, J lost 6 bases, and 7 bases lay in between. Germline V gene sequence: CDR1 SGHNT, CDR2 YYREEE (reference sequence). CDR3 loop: CASSLEWANEQFF. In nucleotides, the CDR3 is TGTGCCAGCAGCTTGGAGTGGGCCAATGAGCAGTTCTTC.

DNA of the CDR3: TGTGCCAGCAGCTTGAACAATCAGCCCCAGCATTTT. The encoded protein is CASSLNNQPQHF. The chain carries TRBV7-2 and TRBJ1-5; D remains ambiguous. Per germline, CDR1 SGHTA and CDR2 FQGNSA. The CDR3 has 12 amino acids. Trimming stripped 3 bases from V and 3 bases from J, with 3 bases between.

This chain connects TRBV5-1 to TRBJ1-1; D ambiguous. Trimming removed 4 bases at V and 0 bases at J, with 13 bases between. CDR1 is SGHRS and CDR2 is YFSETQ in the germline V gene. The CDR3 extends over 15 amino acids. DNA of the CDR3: TGCGCCAGCAGCCCAAGGGAGGGCATGAACACTGAAGCTTTCTTT. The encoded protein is CASSPREGMNTEAFF.

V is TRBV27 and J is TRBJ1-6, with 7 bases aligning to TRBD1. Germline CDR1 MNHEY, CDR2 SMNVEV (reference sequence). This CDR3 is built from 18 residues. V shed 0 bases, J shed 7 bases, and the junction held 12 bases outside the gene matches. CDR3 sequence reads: CASSLSGTGDRVNSPLHF. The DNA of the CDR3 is TGTGCCAGCAGTTTATCGGGTACAGGGGATCGGGTCAATTCACCCCTCCACTTT.

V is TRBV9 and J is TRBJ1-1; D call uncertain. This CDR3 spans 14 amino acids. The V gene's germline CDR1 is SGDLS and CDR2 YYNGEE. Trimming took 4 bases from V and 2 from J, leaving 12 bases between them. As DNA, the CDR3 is TGTGCCAGCAGCCCGAGGACTCTAAACACTGAAGCTTTCTTT. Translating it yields CASSPRTLNTEAFF.

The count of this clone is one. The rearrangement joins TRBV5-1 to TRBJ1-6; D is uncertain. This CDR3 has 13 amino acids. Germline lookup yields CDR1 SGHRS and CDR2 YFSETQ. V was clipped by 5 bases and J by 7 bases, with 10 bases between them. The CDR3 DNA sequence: TGCGCCAGCAGGGAGGTCCCAAATTCACCCCTCCACTTT. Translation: CASREVPNSPLHF.

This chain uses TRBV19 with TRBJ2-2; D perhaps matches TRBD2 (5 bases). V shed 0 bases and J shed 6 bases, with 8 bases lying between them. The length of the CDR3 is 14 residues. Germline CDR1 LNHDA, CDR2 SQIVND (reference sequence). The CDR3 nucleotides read TGTGCCAGTAGTATAGATCGGGGTTCCGGGGAGCTGTTTTTT. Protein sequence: CASSIDRGSGELFF.

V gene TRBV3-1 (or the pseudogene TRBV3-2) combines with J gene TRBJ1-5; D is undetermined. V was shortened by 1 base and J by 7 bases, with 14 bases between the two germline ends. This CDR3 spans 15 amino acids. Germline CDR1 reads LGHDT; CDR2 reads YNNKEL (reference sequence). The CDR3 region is CASSQGSEPRQPQHF. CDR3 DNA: TGTGCCAGCAGCCAAGGCTCGGAGCCCAGACAGCCCCAGCATTTT.

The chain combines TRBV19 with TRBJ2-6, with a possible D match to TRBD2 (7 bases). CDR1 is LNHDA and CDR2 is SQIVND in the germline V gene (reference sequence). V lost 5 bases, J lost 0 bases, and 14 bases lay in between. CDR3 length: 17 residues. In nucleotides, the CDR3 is TGTGCCAGTAGTTATAGGCGGGGGCTCTCTGGGGCCAACGTCCTGACTTTC. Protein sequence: CASSYRRGLSGANVLTF.

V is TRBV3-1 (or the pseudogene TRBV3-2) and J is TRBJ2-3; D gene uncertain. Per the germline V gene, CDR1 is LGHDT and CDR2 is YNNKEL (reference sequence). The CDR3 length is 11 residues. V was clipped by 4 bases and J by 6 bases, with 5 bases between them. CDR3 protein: CASSLQDTQYF. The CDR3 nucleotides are TGTGCCAGCAGCCTTCAGGATACGCAGTATTTT.